This T cell receptor (beta chain) is from a study of shared T cell receptors in the human thymus. The CDR3 totals 15 residues. CDR1 and CDR2 (germline): MNHNY, SVGAGI (reference sequence). The V gene lost 4 bases and the J gene lost 1 base, with 14 bases spanning the gap. Libraries were prepared by immunoSEQ multiplex PCR; TCRdb keeps only in-frame clonotypes and omits some of them. The sample has approximately 400,000 clones, 85% to 95% seen once. Sequenced sample: thymocytes. The chain recombines TRBV6-6 with TRBJ2-7; weak D call: TRBD2 (6 bases). The sequence was collected from a human donor. This chain's CDR3 is CASSSPGRESYEQYF. As DNA, the CDR3 is TGTGCCAGCAGTTCCCCAGGGCGGGAATCCTACGAGCAGTACTTC.